This T cell receptor (beta chain) was obtained from a study of T cells of healthy individuals. From the 5' RACE reads, TCRdb called clonotypes with MiXCR, one entry per CDR3 protein. The table lists some 85,000 distinct CDR3 sequences, about 5% of them singletons. The ends lost 1 base at V and 16 bases at J; junction bases unmatched: 14. This CDR3 has 15 amino acids. Germline CDR1 reads GTSNPN; CDR2 reads SVGIG (reference sequence). The table lists this clonotype with many counts. The clonotype was recovered from a female donor in good health. The chain uses TRBV30 and TRBJ2-1; 12 positions match TRBD2. The CDR3 sequence: CAWSAVRLAGELRFF. CDR3 DNA sequence: TGTGCCTGGAGTGCGGTGCGACTAGCGGGAGAACTCCGTTTCTTC. Full variable domain (outside the CDR3, taken from reference TRBV30 and TRBJ2-1): SQTIHQWPATLVQPVGSPLSLECTVEGTSNPNLYWYRQAAGRGLQLLFYSVGIGQISSEVPQNLSASRPQDRQFILSSKKLLLSDSGFYLCAWSAVRLAGELRFFGPGTRLTVL.